Below, 32 T cell receptor beta chains from the same sample are listed, as sequenced in a study of blood T cell repertoires in COVID-19. Sequencing was performed with immunoSEQ multiplex PCR; in TCRdb, only in-frame clones are kept and a portion is missing. Among 200,000 to 250,000 clones listed, over 90% were seen once. Sequences were obtained from peripheral blood. These receptors were collected from a young man with COVID-19, enrolled during active disease.

The gene calls are TRBV5-1 and TRBJ2-2; D is perhaps TRBD1 (5 bases). CDR3 length: 15 residues. Germline V CDR1 and CDR2: SGHRS, YFSETQ. Between the trimmed V and J ends, which lost 6 bases and 0 bases, there was a span of 12 bases. CDR3 nucleotide sequence: TGCGCCAGCACTTTAGACAGCTCGAACACCGGGGAGCTGTTTTTT. Amino acid sequence: CASTLDSSNTGELFF.

The rearrangement uses TRBV12-3 or TRBV12-4 and TRBJ1-6; D gene uncertain. The length of the CDR3 is 13 residues. The V gene lost 7 bases and the J gene lost 0 bases, with 4 bases spanning the gap. The CDR3 loop is CASIDSYNSPLHF. CDR3 in DNA: TGTGCCAGCATAGACTCCTATAATTCACCCCTCCACTTT.

As to this clone: The same CDR3 also results from other DNA sequences found in this sample. The chain is built from TRBV6-5 and TRBJ2-5; D possibly corresponds to TRBD1 (6 bases). The germline V and J ends were trimmed by 7 bases and 5 bases, with 8 bases remaining between them. CDR3 size: 11 residues. Germline-derived CDR1 and CDR2 are MNHEY and SVGAGI. The CDR3: CASTGVETQYF. CDR3 DNA sequence: TGTGCCAGCACAGGGGTGGAGACCCAGTACTTC.

The chain employs TRBV11-1 and TRBJ2-5; D call uncertain. The CDR3 is 14 residues long. V was trimmed by 3 bases and J by 1 base, leaving 9 bases between them. Germline-derived CDR1 and CDR2 are SGHAT and FQDESV (reference sequence). The CDR3 region is CASSFEPGQETQYF. The CDR3 DNA follows: TGTGCCAGCAGCTTCGAACCCGGCCAAGAGACCCAGTACTTC.

V is TRBV6-5 and J is TRBJ1-5; tentatively, D is TRBD1 (6 bases). The CDR3 is 14 amino acids. Trimming took off 5 bases at V and 4 bases at J, with 12 bases between the two ends. Germline V gives CDR1 MNHEY, CDR2 SVGAGI. CDR3 sequence: CASSTGYGNQPQHF. The CDR3 DNA is TGTGCCAGCAGTACAGGGTATGGAAATCAGCCCCAGCATTTT.

V and J are TRBV11-2 and TRBJ2-1, with D perhaps TRBD2 (6 bases). This CDR3 comprises 14 residues. V was pared by 2 bases and J by 8 bases, with 13 bases between. In germline, CDR1 is SGHAT, CDR2 FQNNGV. This chain's CDR3 is CASSLQGGSYEQFF. The CDR3 nucleotides read TGTGCCAGCAGCTTACAGGGAGGATCCTATGAGCAGTTCTTC. Combining the CDR3 with reference TRBV11-2 and TRBJ2-1 gives the whole variable domain EAGVAQSPRYKIIEKRQSVAFWCNPISGHATLYWYQQILGQGPKLLIQFQNNGVVDDSQLPKDRFSAERLKGVDSTLKIQPAKLEDSAVYLCASSLQGGSYEQFFGPGTRLTVL.

This clone was recorded only once. The chain carries TRBV12-3 or TRBV12-4 and TRBJ1-2; D is perhaps TRBD1 (5 bases). V lost 7 bases to trimming and J lost 14 bases, with 17 bases between them. The length of the CDR3 is 11 residues. CDR3 sequence: CASNSGPSSTF. In DNA, the CDR3 is TGTGCCAGCAATTCAGGGCCCTCAAGTACCTTC.

For the CDR3, the DNA is TGTGCCAGCAGCTTAGCAGGGGAGGGAAATCAGCCCCAGCATTTT. This codes for CASSLAGEGNQPQHF. This chain links TRBV7-9 with TRBJ1-5; maybe TRBD1 (5 bases). This CDR3 comprises 15 residues. Germline loops: CDR1 SEHNR, CDR2 FQNEAQ (reference sequence). Trimming took 0 bases from V and 4 from J, leaving 10 bases between them. Based on the CDR3 plus reference TRBV7-9 and TRBJ1-5, the full variable domain is DTGVSQNPRHKITKRGQNVTFRCDPISEHNRLYWYRQTLGQGPEFLTYFQNEAQLEKSRLLSDRFSAERPKGSFSTLEIQRTEQGDSAMYLCASSLAGEGNQPQHFGDGTRLSIL.

The chain uses TRBV19 and TRBJ1-3; D call uncertain. Looked up from germline, CDR1 is LNHDA and CDR2 is SQIVND (reference sequence). This CDR3 contains 16 residues. Trimming left V 5 bases short and J 1 base short, with 15 bases between. CDR3 bases: TGTGCCAGTAGTCCGCTTAGCCTGACTTCTGGAAACACCATATATTTT. Translating it yields CASSPLSLTSGNTIYF.

Here the CDR3 reads CSVEQGNYGYTF. CDR3 nucleotide sequence: TGCAGCGTCGAACAGGGGAACTATGGCTACACCTTC. This chain joins TRBV29-1 and TRBJ1-2; 7 nucleotides align to TRBD1. V lost 6 bases and J lost 2; bases outside the gene matches: 3. Germline V gene data show CDR1 as SQVTM and CDR2 as ANQGSEA. This CDR3 is 12 amino acids long.

The chain is built from TRBV11-2 and TRBJ2-1; D is possibly TRBD1 (5 bases). The CDR3 runs 14 residues. CDR1 is SGHAT and CDR2 is FQNNGV in the germline V gene. V lost 5 bases, J lost 5 bases, and 13 bases lay in between. The CDR3, as DNA: TGTGCCAGCAGCGGGTTCAGGGTAAACAATGAGCAGTTCTTC. As protein: CASSGFRVNNEQFF.

The chain has TRBV10-2 and TRBJ1-4; the D gene is possibly TRBD1 (6 bases). This CDR3 comprises 15 residues. The germline gives CDR1 WSHSY, CDR2 SAAADI. The germline V and J ends were trimmed by 8 bases and 8 bases, with 21 bases remaining between them. This CDR3 is CASGDNQAAREKLFF. The CDR3 DNA reads TGCGCCAGCGGGGACAACCAGGCGGCCCGCGAAAAACTGTTTTTT.

The V call is TRBV3-1 (or the pseudogene TRBV3-2), the J call TRBJ2-7, with TRBD1 identical over 7 bases. CDR1 is LGHDT and CDR2 is YNNKEL in the germline V gene (reference sequence). The CDR3 sequence is 14 residues long. V shed 3 bases, J shed 2 bases, and the junction held 4 bases outside the gene matches. CDR3 coding DNA: TGTGCCAGCAGCCATCTCGGACAGGCCTACGAGCAGTACTTC. Its translation is CASSHLGQAYEQYF.

Only a few counts were recorded for this clone. The V and J genes are TRBV4-2 and TRBJ2-7; D is possibly TRBD2 (5 bases). The CDR3 extends over 15 amino acids. V lost 1 base and J 4 bases, leaving 14 bases between the germline ends. The germline gives CDR1 LGHNA, CDR2 YNFKEQ. CDR3 residues: CASSQGLYGDYEQYF. For the CDR3, the DNA is TGTGCCAGCAGCCAAGGTCTTTACGGGGATTACGAGCAGTACTTC.

CDR3 residues: CASSQVSGGPDEQYF. The CDR3 region has the DNA TGCGCCAGCAGCCAAGTTAGCGGGGGCCCGGACGAGCAGTACTTC. The chain links TRBV4-1 to TRBJ2-7; 9 nucleotides align to TRBD2. The CDR3 covers 15 residues. Trimming took 1 base from V and 5 from J; bases not matched to a gene: 6. Germline lookup yields CDR1 MGHRA and CDR2 YSYEKL.

DNA for the CDR3: TGTGCCAGCAGTTACGGACAGGGGCGCGAGCAGTACTTC. This sequence encodes CASSYGQGREQYF. This rearrangement joins TRBV6-2 or TRBV6-3 to TRBJ2-7, with 9 bases aligning to TRBD1. V dropped 2 bases and J dropped 6; count of bases not matched to a gene: 2. The CDR3 runs 13 residues. Per the germline V gene, CDR1 is MNHEY and CDR2 is SVGEGT.

This chain uses TRBV28 with TRBJ2-7; a possible D gene is TRBD1 (6 bases). CDR1 and CDR2 from the germline V gene are MDHEN and SYDVKM. The CDR3 is 17 residues long. The ends were cut back, 7 bases at V and 7 bases at J, with 29 bases in the middle. The CDR3 reads CASNSRIQTGNEWEQYF. The CDR3 coding sequence is TGTGCCAGCAACTCCAGAATACAAACAGGGAATGAATGGGAGCAGTACTTC.

This rearrangement joins TRBV3-1 (or the pseudogene TRBV3-2) to TRBJ1-1; D might be TRBD1 (5 bases). The CDR3 is 14 residues long. CDR1 is LGHDT and CDR2 is YNNKEL in the germline V gene (reference sequence). V was shortened by 3 bases and J by 5 bases, with 13 bases between the two germline ends. The CDR3 DNA is TGTGCCAGCAGCCAGAGTCAGGGACTTACTGAAGCTTTCTTT. Translation gives CASSQSQGLTEAFF.

The chain links TRBV11-3 to TRBJ2-1; the D gene is possibly TRBD2 (6 bases). CDR1 SGHNT and CDR2 YENEEA come from the germline V gene. Trimming pared 5 bases from V and 0 bases from J, leaving 11 bases between. The CDR3 spans 15 residues. This CDR3 reads CASSPGVSSYNEQFF. The CDR3 nucleotides read TGTGCCAGCAGCCCGGGGGTTAGCTCCTACAATGAGCAGTTCTTC.

On this clone itself: Other DNA sequences in this specimen translate into the identical CDR3. The CDR3 protein is CAISRQGSDTQYF. The CDR3 bases are TGTGCCATCAGTAGACAGGGATCAGATACGCAGTATTTT. This chain joins TRBV10-3 and TRBJ2-3; TRBD1 agrees at 7 bases. V shed 5 bases, J shed 4 bases, and the junction held 3 bases outside the gene matches. Germline lookup yields CDR1 ENHRY and CDR2 SYGVKD. The CDR3 extends over 13 amino acids.

This sequence joins TRBV18 and TRBJ1-1, with D maybe TRBD1 (5 bases). The CDR3 has 13 residues. CDR1 is KGHSH and CDR2 is LQKENI in the germline V gene. V dropped 2 bases and J dropped 5 bases, with 9 bases sitting between them. DNA of the CDR3: TGTGCCAGCTCACCAGGAGGGGAGACTGAAGCTTTCTTT. Protein: CASSPGGETEAFF.

The rearrangement links TRBV24-1 to TRBJ1-5; a possible D gene is TRBD1 (6 bases). The length of the CDR3 is 13 residues. Germline V lookup: CDR1 KGHDR, CDR2 SFDVKD. Trimming removed 9 bases from V and 6 bases from J, with 14 bases in between. The CDR3 region is CATVRGGGQPQHF. The CDR3 DNA is TGTGCCACCGTCAGGGGTGGGGGTCAGCCCCAGCATTTT.

The chain links TRBV5-1 to TRBJ2-7, with 8 bases aligning to TRBD1. The ends lost 0 bases at V and 2 bases at J; junction bases unmatched: 13. This CDR3 spans 18 amino acids. CDR1 SGHRS and CDR2 YFSETQ come from the germline V gene. In DNA, the CDR3 is TGCGCCAGCAGCTTGGTGGATATTACCGGGACAGGAGCCTACGAGCAGTACTTC. Translated, it gives CASSLVDITGTGAYEQYF.

In DNA form, the CDR3 reads TGTGCCAGCAGCGTAGCTGATACCGGTTCCACAGATACGCAGTATTTT. Translated: CASSVADTGSTDTQYF. The rearrangement joins TRBV9 to TRBJ2-3, with D unresolved. The CDR3 has 16 residues. The V and J ends lost 0 bases and 2 bases respectively, with 13 bases between them. CDR1 is SGDLS and CDR2 is YYNGEE in the germline V gene.

The V and J genes are TRBV11-2 and TRBJ2-1; 11 bases fit TRBD2. The CDR3 sequence is 19 residues long. The J segment lost 8 bases and the V segment lost 5 bases, leaving 20 bases of the junction unmatched. CDR1 SGHAT and CDR2 FQNNGV come from the germline V gene. CDR3 sequence reads: CASSPRDSGGALKTYEQFF. The CDR3 nucleotides read TGTGCCAGCAGCCCCCGGGATAGCGGGGGGGCTCTCAAGACATATGAGCAGTTCTTC.

This clone was observed a single time. The chain joins TRBV9 to TRBJ2-1; the match to TRBD2 covers 13 bases. V lost 5 bases, J lost 6 bases, and 11 bases stayed unmatched. The CDR3 spans 17 residues. CDR1 is SGDLS, CDR2 YYNGEE, per germline. The CDR3 DNA reads as TGTGCCAGCAGGCCACTAGCGGGGGGGCCCCCGGGCAATGAGCAGTTCTTC. This translates into CASRPLAGGPPGNEQFF.

The chain is built from TRBV30 and TRBJ1-1; possible D gene TRBD1, 6 bases. Per germline, CDR1 GTSNPN and CDR2 SVGIG (reference sequence). Trimming shortened V by 8 bases and J by 6 bases, and 31 bases separated the two germline ends. This CDR3 has 17 amino acids. This CDR3 is CAGTTKIPGHPRAEAFF. The DNA for the CDR3 is TGTGCCGGGACCACCAAAATACCGGGACACCCGAGGGCTGAAGCTTTCTTT. The variable domain in full, completed from reference TRBV30 and TRBJ1-1, reads SQTIHQWPATLVQPVGSPLSLECTVEGTSNPNLYWYRQAAGRGLQLLFYSVGIGQISSEVPQNLSASRPQDRQFILSSKKLLLSDSGFYLCAGTTKIPGHPRAEAFFGQGTRLTVV.

CDR3 amino acids: CAAQGALSTDTQYF. The CDR3 DNA is TGTGCCGCACAGGGGGCCCTTAGCACAGATACGCAGTATTTT. The chain combines TRBV10-3 with TRBJ2-3; 9 positions match TRBD1. J was trimmed by 0 bases and V by 11 bases; bases with no gene match: 6. CDR3 length: 14 residues. The germline V gene has CDR1 ENHRY and CDR2 SYGVKD.

This sequence joins TRBV6-2 or TRBV6-3 and TRBJ1-1; D not certain. The CDR3 runs 15 residues. CDR1 MNHEY and CDR2 SVGEGT come from the germline V gene. V was pared by 0 bases and J by 6 bases, with 14 bases between. The CDR3 region has the DNA TGTGCCAGCAGTTACTCGTCCCCCGGGGTCGCTGAAGCTTTCTTT. This translates into CASSYSSPGVAEAFF.

This chain links TRBV5-1 with TRBJ2-1, with TRBD2 matching over 9 bases. This CDR3 contains 19 residues. The junction had 21 bases not matched to a gene; V was cut back by 4 bases and J by 7 bases. From germline, CDR1 is SGHRS and CDR2 YFSETQ. Written as DNA, the CDR3 is TGCGCCAGCAGCGGTGTGACGGCCGGGACTAGCTATGATTCGAATGAGCAGTTCTTC. Residues: CASSGVTAGTSYDSNEQFF.

The chain has TRBV7-2 and TRBJ1-1; D is undetermined. V lost 2 bases to trimming and J lost 1 base, with 11 bases between them. From germline, CDR1 is SGHTA and CDR2 FQGNSA. The CDR3 runs 15 residues. This CDR3 is CASSLWSQSNTEAFF. The CDR3 nucleotides read TGTGCCAGCAGCTTATGGTCACAGTCGAACACTGAAGCTTTCTTT.

The chain couples TRBV5-1 to TRBJ2-7, with 10 bases aligning to TRBD1. The CDR3 runs to 15 residues. V dropped 4 bases and J dropped 7; count of bases not matched to a gene: 11. Germline V gives CDR1 SGHRS, CDR2 YFSETQ. The CDR3 DNA is TGCGCCAGCAGCGCAACGGGACAGGGGATTTGGGAGCAGTACTTC. Its protein product is CASSATGQGIWEQYF.